This T cell receptor (beta chain) derives from a study of shared clonotypes between healthy human individuals. Assay used: immunoSEQ multiplex PCR; TCRdb lists only in-frame clones, some missing. The sample lists over a million clones, approximately 80% occurring once. Every donor, a Caucasian adult, lived in Nashville, Tennessee. V lost 10 bases and J lost 5; bases outside the gene matches: 12. The germline V gene encodes CDR1 WNHNN and CDR2 SYGVQD (reference sequence). The CDR3 extends over 16 amino acids. The sample consisted of memory CD4+ T cells from PBMCs. Subset reported: CD45RA-negative fraction. This clonotype was obtained from a man aged 18 to 30 in good health. Some clones in this sample may be carry-over from other donors' samples. This chain connects TRBV10-1 to TRBJ1-4, with TRBD1 identical over 11 bases. The CDR3 is CANVPGQGVLNEKLFF. Written as DNA, the CDR3 is TGCGCCAACGTCCCGGGACAGGGGGTCTTGAATGAAAAACTGTTTTTT.